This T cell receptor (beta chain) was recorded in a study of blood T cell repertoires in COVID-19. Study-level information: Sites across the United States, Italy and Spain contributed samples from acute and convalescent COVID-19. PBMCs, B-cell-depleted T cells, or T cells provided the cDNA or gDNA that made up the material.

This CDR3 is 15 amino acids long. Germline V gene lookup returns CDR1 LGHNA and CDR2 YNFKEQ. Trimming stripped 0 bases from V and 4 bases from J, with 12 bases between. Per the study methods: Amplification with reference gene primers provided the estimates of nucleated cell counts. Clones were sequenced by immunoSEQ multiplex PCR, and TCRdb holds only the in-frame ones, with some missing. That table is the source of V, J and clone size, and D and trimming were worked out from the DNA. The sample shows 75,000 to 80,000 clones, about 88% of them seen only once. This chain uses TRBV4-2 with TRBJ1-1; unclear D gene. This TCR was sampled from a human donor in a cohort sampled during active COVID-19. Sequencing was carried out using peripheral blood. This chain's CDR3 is CASSQELSGITEAFF. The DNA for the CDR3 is TGTGCCAGCAGCCAAGAACTTTCCGGGATCACTGAAGCTTTCTTT.